This T cell receptor (beta chain) derives from a study of cytomegalovirus exposure and HLA in healthy donors. Vbeta (60) and Jbeta (13) primers were used in the PCR. TCRdb's table, derived via immunoSEQ multiplex PCR, lists solely in-frame clones and lacks some. The sample carries about 42,000 clones, 50% recorded once. Trimming stripped 3 bases from V and 8 bases from J, with 16 bases between. The germline V gene has CDR1 SQVTM and CDR2 ANQGSEA. This CDR3 has 13 residues. Turning to this clone: Its antigen remains unknown.

Points from the study as a whole: In a later analysis, V- and J-gene trimming of beta chains associated with a DCLRE1C missense variant, replicated independently.

The J gene is TRBJ1-2, the V gene TRBV29-1; D is possibly TRBD1 (5 bases). This sequence originates from a human donor in good health. Sequencing was carried out using PBMCs. The CDR3 region has the DNA TGCAGCGTTGAGTTTACAGGACCAAGAGGCTACACCTTC. Amino acid sequence: CSVEFTGPRGYTF.